This T cell receptor (beta chain) is from a study of cytomegalovirus exposure and HLA in healthy donors. 60 Vbeta and 13 Jbeta primers were used in PCR. Sequencing was performed with immunoSEQ multiplex PCR; in TCRdb, only in-frame clones are kept and a portion is missing. The sample holds some 120,000 clones; about 80% are singletons and the top ten take about 1.8%. The receptor was derived from a man younger than 35 in good health and CMV-seronegative. Sequencing was carried out using PBMCs.

CDR3 sequence reads: CASSVGPGTGGDGYTF. In nucleotides, the CDR3 is TGTGCCAGCAGCGTAGGACCCGGGACAGGGGGCGACGGCTACACCTTC. This chain connects TRBV9 to TRBJ1-2; TRBD1 matches 12 bases. The length of the CDR3 is 16 residues. V trimming: 0 bases; J trimming: 8 bases; junction bases outside the gene matches: 8. Germline-derived CDR1 and CDR2 are SGDLS and YYNGEE.